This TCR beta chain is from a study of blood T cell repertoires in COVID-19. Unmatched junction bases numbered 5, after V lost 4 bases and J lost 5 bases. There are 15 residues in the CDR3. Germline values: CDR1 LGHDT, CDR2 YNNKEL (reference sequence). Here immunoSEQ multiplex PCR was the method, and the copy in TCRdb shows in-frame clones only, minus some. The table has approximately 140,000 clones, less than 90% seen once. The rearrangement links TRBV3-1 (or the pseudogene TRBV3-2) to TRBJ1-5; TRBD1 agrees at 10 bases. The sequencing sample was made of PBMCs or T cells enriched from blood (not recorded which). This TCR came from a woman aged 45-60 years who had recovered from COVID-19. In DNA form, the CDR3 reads TGTGCCAGCAGCCGGAAGACAGGGGGCGATCAGCCCCAGCATTTT. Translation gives CASSRKTGGDQPQHF.